Presented here are 31 T cell receptor beta chains from one specimen sequenced in a study of T cells after yellow fever vaccination. One entry per CDR3 protein, called by TCRdb with MiXCR from the 5' RACE reads. The sample contains about 500,000 distinct CDR3 sequences, about 17% of which appear only once. The specimen was PBMCs, collected about 5 days after the first yellow fever vaccination. The receptor source for this set is a young man who received the YFV17D yellow fever vaccine.

This clonotype was detected ten times or more. The V gene is TRBV5-1, the J gene TRBJ1-2, with D possibly matching TRBD1 (6 bases). The CDR3 loop spans 14 amino acids. V lost 5 bases to trimming and J lost 3 bases, with 14 bases between them. Germline V lookup: CDR1 SGHRS, CDR2 YFSETQ. The CDR3 region has the DNA TGCGCCAGCAGACCCGGGAGGGGGGACTATGGCTACACCTTC. Translating it yields CASRPGRGDYGYTF.

The chain couples TRBV4-1 to TRBJ2-7, with TRBD1 identical over 10 bases. Germline CDR1 and CDR2: MGHRA and YSYEKL. The CDR3 covers 14 residues. The ends lost 5 bases at V and 6 bases at J; junction bases unmatched: 7. CDR3 bases: TGCGCCAGCAGCTCGGGACAGGGGTCCGGCGAGCAGTACTTC. Its protein product is CASSSGQGSGEQYF.

This clonotype appeared many times. This rearrangement joins TRBV29-1 to TRBJ2-1, with 15 bases identical to TRBD2. With 4 bases clipped from V and 0 bases from J, the junction kept 4 bases outside the gene matches. From germline, CDR1 is SQVTM and CDR2 ANQGSEA. CDR3 length equals 17 residues. The CDR3, as DNA: TGCAGCGTTGGGGGGACTAGCGGGGGGTTCTCCTACAATGAGCAGTTCTTC. Its translation is CSVGGTSGGFSYNEQFF.

This clonotype was seen only a few times. The genes are TRBV28 and TRBJ1-1, with unresolved D. CDR3 length: 14 residues. Germline V gene lookup returns CDR1 MDHEN and CDR2 SYDVKM. Trimming cost V 3 bases and J 1 base, with 9 bases left between them. CDR3 sequence: CASSLAWANTEAFF. CDR3 in DNA: TGTGCCAGCAGTTTGGCCTGGGCGAACACTGAAGCTTTCTTT.

This clonotype has more than one count but fewer than ten. The chain employs TRBV5-1 and TRBJ1-2; 10 bases map to TRBD1. J gave up 6 bases and V 2 bases, and 10 bases lay outside the gene matches. The CDR3 length is 16 residues. In germline, CDR1 is SGHRS, CDR2 YFSETQ. CDR3: CASSFPDPGQGNGYTF. In DNA, the CDR3 is TGCGCCAGCAGCTTTCCGGACCCGGGACAGGGGAATGGCTACACCTTC.

Worth noting for this clonotype: A clone one base away is much larger, so this may be a read error. The chain recombines TRBV18 with TRBJ1-2; tentatively, D is TRBD1 (5 bases). This CDR3 region has 13 residues. The germline CDR1 and CDR2 sequences are KGHSH and LQKENI. The DNA of the CDR3 is TGTGACAGCTCACCGCGGCGAGGGGATGGCTACACCTTC. This sequence encodes CDSSPRRGDGYTF.

This clonotype has more than one count but fewer than ten. V is TRBV4-2 and J is TRBJ1-5; D is ambiguous. The germline gives CDR1 LGHNA, CDR2 YNFKEQ. V was pared by 0 bases and J by 6 bases, with 9 bases between. The CDR3 consists of 14 residues. CDR3 sequence: CASSQDGPRQPQHF. In DNA, the CDR3 is TGTGCCAGCAGCCAAGACGGGCCGCGTCAGCCCCAGCATTTT.

The sample holds a few counts of this clonotype. The rearrangement links TRBV29-1 to TRBJ1-4, with D uncertain. V lost 6 bases, J lost 5 bases, and 19 bases lay in between. Germline V gives CDR1 SQVTM, CDR2 ANQGSEA. This CDR3 is 15 amino acids long. CDR3 DNA: TGCAGCGTCCGTAATTCGGTTGGGGAAAATGAAAAACTGTTTTTT. As protein: CSVRNSVGENEKLFF.

This clonotype showed up just a few times. J is TRBJ2-7 and V is TRBV4-3, with 8 bases matching TRBD2. Per germline, CDR1 LGHNA and CDR2 YSLEER. V was clipped by 0 bases and J by 4 bases; unmatched bases: 5. There are 15 residues in the CDR3. The CDR3 bases are TGCGCCAGCAGCCAAGATAAGCGGGGGCCTTACGAGCAGTACTTC. Its translation is CASSQDKRGPYEQYF.

The chain is built from TRBV7-2 and TRBJ2-3; perhaps TRBD1 as D (5 bases). The CDR3 is 14 residues long. Germline V gene sequence: CDR1 SGHTA, CDR2 FQGNSA. The V end lost 3 bases, the J end lost 4 bases, and 11 bases lay between the germline ends. CDR3 DNA sequence: TGTGCCAGCAGCTTTTGGCAGGGTCCAGATACGCAGTATTTT. Residues: CASSFWQGPDTQYF.

CDR3 in amino acids: CSVEGQDRGLIGSYEQYF. The CDR3 DNA follows: TGCAGCGTTGAAGGCCAGGACAGGGGGCTTATAGGATCCTACGAGCAGTACTTC. The J gene is TRBJ2-7, the V gene TRBV29-1, with 11 bases identical to TRBD1. The trim removed 1 base at V and 1 base at J, leaving 12 bases unmatched. This CDR3 has 18 residues. The germline V gene has CDR1 SQVTM and CDR2 ANQGSEA.

This clonotype was detected a few times. The CDR3 sequence is CASSPVPEGTQYF. In DNA, the CDR3 is TGTGCCAGCAGCCCCGTACCGGAAGGTACGCAGTATTTT. This sequence joins TRBV7-2 and TRBJ2-3; D remains unclear. Germline CDR1 and CDR2: SGHTA and FQGNSA. The CDR3 contains 13 residues. The V end was cut by 5 bases, the J end by 8 bases, with 14 bases between.

A few counts support this clonotype. V is TRBV3-1 and J is TRBJ1-6; TRBD1 aligns across 9 bases. The CDR3 covers 16 residues. From germline, CDR1 is LGHDT and CDR2 YNNKEL (reference sequence). V dropped 4 bases and J dropped 7; count of bases not matched to a gene: 8. CDR3 sequence: CASSPFGGQGNSPLHF. The CDR3 nucleotides are TGTGCCAGCAGCCCGTTCGGGGGACAGGGAAATTCACCCCTCCACTTT.

The chain recombines TRBV7-9 with TRBJ2-7; 9 bases are a match to TRBD2. The CDR3 spans 14 residues. The J segment lost 2 bases and the V segment lost 2 bases, leaving 1 base of the junction unmatched. Per the germline V gene, CDR1 is SEHNR and CDR2 is FQNEAQ (reference sequence). CDR3 sequence reads: CASSLLAGPYEQYF. The DNA of the CDR3 is TGTGCCAGCAGCTTACTAGCGGGACCCTACGAGCAGTACTTC.

The rearrangement links TRBV6-5 to TRBJ2-3; TRBD1 is a possible D gene (6 bases). CDR3 size: 15 residues. CDR1 MNHEY and CDR2 SVGAGI come from the germline V gene. The V and J ends lost 2 bases and 1 base respectively, with 10 bases between them. DNA for the CDR3: TGTGCCAGCAGTTACACCCGACAGGGCACAGATACGCAGTATTTT. It is translated as CASSYTRQGTDTQYF.

In this sample, this clonotype turned up many times. The chain is built from TRBV20-1 and TRBJ2-7, with 10 bases aligning to TRBD1. The length of the CDR3 is 12 residues. V shed 5 bases, J shed 6 bases, and the junction held 4 bases outside the gene matches. Looked up from germline, CDR1 is DFQATT and CDR2 is SNEGSKA (reference sequence). The CDR3 sequence: CSAGTGVGEQYF. CDR3 sequence (DNA): TGCAGTGCTGGGACAGGGGTGGGCGAGCAGTACTTC.

V is TRBV11-2 and J is TRBJ2-7; 10 bases are a match to TRBD2. Looked up from germline, CDR1 is SGHAT and CDR2 is FQNNGV. Unmatched junction bases numbered 9, after V lost 7 bases and J lost 0 bases. The CDR3 sequence is 16 residues long. The CDR3 spells CASTGASGGNSYEQYF. CDR3 bases: TGTGCCAGCACCGGAGCTAGCGGGGGTAACTCCTACGAGCAGTACTTC. Combining the CDR3 with reference TRBV11-2 and TRBJ2-7 gives the whole variable domain EAGVAQSPRYKIIEKRQSVAFWCNPISGHATLYWYQQILGQGPKLLIQFQNNGVVDDSQLPKDRFSAERLKGVDSTLKIQPAKLEDSAVYLCASTGASGGNSYEQYFGPGTRLTVT.

This clonotype was seen a few times. V usage is TRBV10-1 and J usage is TRBJ2-5; D gene unclear. The CDR3 is made up of 14 amino acids. The germline gives CDR1 WNHNN, CDR2 SYGVQD (reference sequence). V was clipped by 5 bases and J by 4 bases, with 14 bases between them. The DNA for the CDR3 is TGCGCCAGCAGTCCAGAATCTCCGGCAGAGACCCAGTACTTC. As protein: CASSPESPAETQYF.

The rearrangement uses TRBV13 and TRBJ1-1; perhaps TRBD1 as D (5 bases). The CDR3 contains 16 residues. Germline CDR1 reads PRHDT; CDR2 reads FYEKMQ (reference sequence). V shed 5 bases and J shed 1 base, with 17 bases lying between them. The chain's CDR3 is CASSLTGVGRNTEAFF. As DNA, the CDR3 is TGTGCCAGCAGCCTAACAGGTGTGGGGAGGAACACTGAAGCTTTCTTT.

The chain combines TRBV4-2 with TRBJ2-7; D uncertain. CDR1 is LGHNA and CDR2 is YNFKEQ in the germline V gene. V lost 3 bases to trimming and J lost 0 bases, with 9 bases between them. The CDR3 has 14 residues. The CDR3 DNA sequence: TGTGCCAGCAGCCAGGTTGATAGCTCCTACGAGCAGTACGTC. This encodes CASSQVDSSYEQYV.

The chain has TRBV24-1 and TRBJ1-2; possibly TRBD1 for D (6 bases). CDR1 and CDR2 from the germline V gene are KGHDR and SFDVKD. Trimming left V 2 bases short and J 6 bases short, with 12 bases between. The CDR3 extends over 14 amino acids. The chain's CDR3 is CATSDWTRGHGYTF. CDR3 sequence (DNA): TGTGCCACCAGTGATTGGACCAGGGGCCATGGCTACACCTTC.

The sample holds a few counts of this clonotype. The chain is built from TRBV25-1 and TRBJ2-3; TRBD2 matches at 7 bases. The germline CDR1 and CDR2 sequences are MGHDK and SYGVNS. The trim removed 3 bases at V and 4 bases at J, leaving 10 bases unmatched. There are 16 residues in the CDR3. The DNA of the CDR3 is TGTGCCAGCAGTGAGTTTACGGGGGGAGAGTCAGATACGCAGTATTTT. As protein: CASSEFTGGESDTQYF.

This clonotype was counted only a few times. This rearrangement joins TRBV12-5 to TRBJ2-1; 16 bases map to TRBD2. This CDR3 is 16 amino acids long. The V gene end was trimmed by 5 bases and the J gene end by 7 bases; junction bases not matched to a gene: 5. Germline values: CDR1 LGHNT, CDR2 FRNRAP. Written as DNA, the CDR3 is TGTGCTAGTGGTCCCGGGACTAGCGGGGGGGCAAATGAGCAGTTCTTC. Translated, it gives CASGPGTSGGANEQFF.

Of note for this clonotype: Lacking the conserved final phenylalanine or tryptophan, this CDR3 likely reflects a read error. The rearrangement joins TRBV4-1 to TRBJ2-5, with D possibly TRBD2 on 5 matching bases. Germline V gene lookup returns CDR1 MGHRA and CDR2 YSYEKL. V lost 0 bases, J lost 7 bases, and 15 bases lay in between. The CDR3 is 15 residues long. The CDR3 spells CASSQEGSGSATQYS. CDR3 sequence (DNA): TGCGCCAGCAGCCAAGAAGGAAGCGGATCAGCGACCCAGTACTCC.

This clonotype turned up a few times. The rearrangement uses TRBV15 and TRBJ1-5; D may be TRBD1 (5 bases). V lost 8 bases and J lost 7, with 15 bases in between. The CDR3 sequence is 13 residues long. CDR1 is LNHNV, CDR2 YYDKDF, per germline (reference sequence). CDR3 residues: CATGGRVSQPQHF. The CDR3, as DNA: TGTGCCACCGGGGGAAGGGTTTCCCAGCCCCAGCATTTT.

The chain links TRBV6-5 to TRBJ2-3; 7 bases align to TRBD1. Germline V lookup: CDR1 MNHEY, CDR2 SVGAGI. Trimming at V came to 0 bases and at J to 2 bases, leaving 11 bases not matched to a gene. This CDR3 spans 18 amino acids. CDR3 coding DNA: TGTGCCAGCAGTTACTCGAGATACCAGGGGGTTTTCACAGATACGCAGTATTTT. As protein: CASSYSRYQGVFTDTQYF.

This clonotype was seen more than once but under ten times. The gene calls are TRBV4-3 and TRBJ2-3; a weak D match, TRBD2 (7 bases). Per germline, CDR1 LGHNA and CDR2 YSLEER. Trimming took 1 base from V and 6 from J, leaving 17 bases between them. The CDR3 is 16 amino acids. CDR3 sequence: CASSQVEWGGRDTQYF. Written as DNA, the CDR3 is TGCGCCAGCAGCCAAGTTGAGTGGGGGGGCAGGGATACGCAGTATTTT.

Many counts were recorded for this clonotype. The gene calls are TRBV11-2 and TRBJ2-1; D is possibly TRBD1 (6 bases). Looked up from germline, CDR1 is SGHAT and CDR2 is FQNNGV. This CDR3 contains 15 residues. Trimming pared 3 bases from V and 9 bases from J, leaving 18 bases between. CDR3 sequence reads: CASSLGGQWTGEQFF. The CDR3 DNA follows: TGTGCCAGCAGCTTGGGTGGACAGTGGACGGGTGAGCAGTTCTTC. Based on the CDR3 plus reference TRBV11-2 and TRBJ2-1, the full variable domain is EAGVAQSPRYKIIEKRQSVAFWCNPISGHATLYWYQQILGQGPKLLIQFQNNGVVDDSQLPKDRFSAERLKGVDSTLKIQPAKLEDSAVYLCASSLGGQWTGEQFFGPGTRLTVL.

This clonotype was counted many times. The chain joins TRBV7-2 to TRBJ2-3; D gene ambiguous. The length of the CDR3 is 12 residues. V gave up 2 bases and J gave up 4 bases, with 4 bases separating them. The germline V gene has CDR1 SGHTA and CDR2 FQGNSA. For the CDR3, the DNA is TGTGCCAGCAGCTTAATGTCAGATACGCAGTATTTT. Translating gives CASSLMSDTQYF.

This clonotype has more than one count but fewer than ten. The chain couples TRBV19 to TRBJ2-3; tentatively, D is TRBD2 (6 bases). Germline lookup yields CDR1 LNHDA and CDR2 SQIVND (reference sequence). CDR3 length: 18 amino acids. V was shortened by 2 bases and J by 4 bases, with 22 bases between the two germline ends. CDR3 sequence (DNA): TGTGCCAGTAGTATATCCGGCGACTACCCATGGGGGGCAGATACGCAGTATTTT. Encoded protein: CASSISGDYPWGADTQYF.

The chain links TRBV7-2 to TRBJ2-1, with TRBD1 matching over 8 bases. The CDR3 runs to 16 residues. Germline CDR1 SGHTA, CDR2 FQGNSA. V lost 5 bases and J lost 3; bases outside the gene matches: 9. The CDR3 spells CASSPFSGQDYNEQFF. In DNA form, the CDR3 reads TGTGCCAGCAGCCCCTTTTCGGGACAGGACTACAATGAGCAGTTCTTC.